This T cell receptor (beta chain) was found in a study of Ad26.COV2.S vaccination and SARS-CoV-2 variants. Assay: immunoSEQ multiplex PCR; the TCRdb copy retains only in-frame clones and omits some. The table lists 360,000 or so clones, roughly 91% of them singletons. The sample's treatment: around 19 received Ad26.COV2.S at low or high dose, single or two shots; 5 received placebo; per-sample allocation not given. The samples were gathered on day 63 after the first injection of vaccine or placebo. The CDR3 is 15 residues long. Germline CDR1 is SGHRS and CDR2 is YFSETQ. Trimming removed 0 bases from V and 3 bases from J, with 10 bases in between.

The clonotype originates from a person aged 18-65 years who received the Ad26.COV2.S COVID-19 vaccine or a placebo. J is TRBJ2-1 and V is TRBV5-1; D is unresolved. Sequenced material: peripheral blood, taken in a trial of Ad26.COV2.S vaccine versus placebo. The CDR3 spells CASSLASGVYNEQFF. CDR3 coding DNA: TGCGCCAGCAGCTTGGCCAGTGGGGTCTACAATGAGCAGTTCTTC.